A single T cell receptor beta chain is shown here with its context. Its antigen remains undetermined. No clone much larger than this one lies a single base away; base qualities are absent. This specimen belongs to a study of T cells in localized non-small cell lung cancer (dated by TCRdb to 2018 to 2020). Regarding the complete study: The study examined T cell repertoires in hundreds of patients with early-stage NSCLC and compared tumors with uninvolved tumor-adjacent lungs. The cohort consisted of around 250 treatment-naive NSCLC patients whose localized lung tumors had been resected. The mean age of the NSCLC patients was just over 65 years, with fewer than 150 men and about a hundred women. Study-wide findings and limitations: Because the study design was exploratory, TCR variables were selected using unadjusted p-values without false-discovery rate correction. Longer overall survival was associated with higher T cell density in blood, whereas shorter survival was associated with higher clonality in adjacent lung. A median of roughly 60 of the top 100 tumor clones were detected in paired uninvolved adjacent lung, and around 30 of these tumor clones were also found among the top 100 clones of the paired uninvolved adjacent lung. The highest T cell clonality was observed in uninvolved tumor-adjacent lung, where clonality exceeded that of tumor, suggesting that antigenic responses were more focused in uninvolved tumor-adjacent lung. Because multi-region tumor sequencing was not done, intratumor heterogeneity could not be ruled out.

The germline V gene sets CDR1 to MDHEN and CDR2 to SYDVKM. The junction shows trimming of 3 bases on V and 0 bases on J, plus 9 bases between the germline ends. The CDR3 holds 15 amino acids from the cysteine to the phenylalanine. Just CDR3 DNA is preserved here, 45 bases in frame from base 1. TCR beta CDR3 regions were sequenced from DNA using the immunoSEQ Assay. Per the original workflow: To compute T cell density, TCR beta template counts were normalized to usable DNA, which was estimated by amplifying housekeeping genes. The preseqR package was used to estimate richness by extrapolating to 400,000 templates for PBMC samples and to 120,000 templates for tissue samples. Clonality was defined as one minus Pielou's evenness. Tissue-enriched TCRs were identified by differential abundance testing using productive amino-acid clonotypes, minimum total count 5 and alpha 0.1. The Jaccard Index and the Morisita Overlap Index were used to quantify repertoire overlap between compartments. GLIPH clustered TCR beta CDR3s with public tetramer-defined viral CDR3s; viral motifs required at least three viral sequences plus V-gene enrichment. Drawn from immuneACCESS, this table holds only the in-frame rearrangements with V and J called that TCRdb kept. Clones are partly lost; checked studies trace under half to an unresolved V gene and leave the rest unexplained. The DNA was the basis for D and trimming; V, J and clone size are from that table. The sample table lists 55,000 to 65,000 clones, roughly 90% of them with a count of one. The ten most abundant clones make up about 20% of the sample.

At diagnosis, tumor, uninvolved tumor-adjacent lung and peripheral blood were collected and then preserved as a mix of FFPE and fresh-frozen material. For TCR repertoire profiling, blood samples were analyzed in the form of peripheral blood mononuclear cells. This clonotype was sampled from a man between 40 and 69 years old with stage I squamous cell lung carcinoma. The V gene is TRBV28 and the J gene is TRBJ1-3; the D gene assignment is ambiguous. Sample: peripheral blood, taken before any cancer treatment. The CDR3 region: CASSFEAPSGNTIYF. At the DNA level, the sequence is TGTGCCAGCAGTTTTGAGGCCCCCTCTGGAAACACCATATATTTT.